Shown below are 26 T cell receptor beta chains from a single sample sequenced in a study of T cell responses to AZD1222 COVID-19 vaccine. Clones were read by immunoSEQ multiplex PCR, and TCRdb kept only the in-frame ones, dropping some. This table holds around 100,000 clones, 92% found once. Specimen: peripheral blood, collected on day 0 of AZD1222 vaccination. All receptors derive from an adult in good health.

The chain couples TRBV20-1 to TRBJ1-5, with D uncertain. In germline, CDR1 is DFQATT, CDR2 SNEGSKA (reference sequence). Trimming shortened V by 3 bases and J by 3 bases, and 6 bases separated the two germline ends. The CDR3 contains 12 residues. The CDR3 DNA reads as TGCAGTGCTAGTCGTAACAATCAGCCCCAGCATTTT. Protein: CSASRNNQPQHF.

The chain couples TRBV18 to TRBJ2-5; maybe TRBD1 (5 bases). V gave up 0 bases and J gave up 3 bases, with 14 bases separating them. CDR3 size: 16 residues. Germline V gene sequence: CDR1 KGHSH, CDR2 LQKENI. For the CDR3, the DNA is TGTGCCAGCTCACCACCAACCGGGTCAGGGAAAGAGACCCAGTACTTC. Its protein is CASSPPTGSGKETQYF. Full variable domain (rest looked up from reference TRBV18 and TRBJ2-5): NAGVMQNPRHLVRRRGQEARLRCSPMKGHSHVYWYRQLPEEGLKFMVYLQKENIIDESGMPKERFSAEFPKEGPSILRIQQVVRGDSAAYFCASSPPTGSGKETQYFGPGTRLLVL.

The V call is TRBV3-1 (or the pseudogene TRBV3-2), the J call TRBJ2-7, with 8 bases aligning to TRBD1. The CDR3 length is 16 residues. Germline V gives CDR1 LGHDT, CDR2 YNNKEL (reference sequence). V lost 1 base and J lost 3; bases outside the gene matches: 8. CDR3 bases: TGTGCCAGCAGCCAAGGTCGGACAGGGTGGGGCTACGAGCAGTACTTC. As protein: CASSQGRTGWGYEQYF.

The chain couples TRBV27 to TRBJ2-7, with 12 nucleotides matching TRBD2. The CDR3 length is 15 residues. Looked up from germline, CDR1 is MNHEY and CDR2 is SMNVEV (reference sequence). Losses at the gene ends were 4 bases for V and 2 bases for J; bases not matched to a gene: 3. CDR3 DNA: TGTGCCAGCAGTTCAGGACTAGCGGGAACCTACGAGCAGTACTTC. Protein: CASSSGLAGTYEQYF.

CDR3 DNA sequence: TGTGCCAGTACCAGGGGTTATGGCCAAGAGACCCAGTACTTC. Translated, it gives CASTRGYGQETQYF. The rearrangement uses TRBV27 and TRBJ2-5; D is perhaps TRBD1 (6 bases). Germline CDR1 and CDR2: MNHEY and SMNVEV (reference sequence). The germline V and J ends were trimmed by 9 bases and 1 base, with 15 bases remaining between them. CDR3 length: 14 residues.

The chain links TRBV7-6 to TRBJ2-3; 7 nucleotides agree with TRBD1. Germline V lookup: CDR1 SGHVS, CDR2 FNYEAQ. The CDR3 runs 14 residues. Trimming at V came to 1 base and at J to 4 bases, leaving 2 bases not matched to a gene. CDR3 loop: CASSLVQGADTQYF. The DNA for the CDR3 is TGTGCCAGCAGCTTAGTCCAGGGGGCAGATACGCAGTATTTT.

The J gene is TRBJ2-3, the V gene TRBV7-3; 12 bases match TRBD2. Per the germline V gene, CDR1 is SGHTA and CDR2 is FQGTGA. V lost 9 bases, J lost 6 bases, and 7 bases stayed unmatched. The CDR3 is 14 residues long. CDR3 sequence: CASRLAGAGDTQYF. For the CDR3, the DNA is TGTGCCAGTCGACTAGCGGGGGCCGGGGATACGCAGTATTTT.

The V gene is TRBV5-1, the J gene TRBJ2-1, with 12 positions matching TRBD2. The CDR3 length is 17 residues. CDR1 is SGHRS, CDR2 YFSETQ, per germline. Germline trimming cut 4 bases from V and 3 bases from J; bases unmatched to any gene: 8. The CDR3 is CASSTLLAGGHYNEQFF. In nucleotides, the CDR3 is TGCGCCAGCAGCACCCTACTAGCGGGAGGCCACTACAATGAGCAGTTCTTC.

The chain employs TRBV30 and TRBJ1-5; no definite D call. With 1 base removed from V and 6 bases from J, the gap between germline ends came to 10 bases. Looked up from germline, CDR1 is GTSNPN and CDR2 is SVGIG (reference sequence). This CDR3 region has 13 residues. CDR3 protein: CAWSDWGSQPQHF. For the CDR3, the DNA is TGTGCCTGGAGTGACTGGGGTAGTCAGCCCCAGCATTTT.

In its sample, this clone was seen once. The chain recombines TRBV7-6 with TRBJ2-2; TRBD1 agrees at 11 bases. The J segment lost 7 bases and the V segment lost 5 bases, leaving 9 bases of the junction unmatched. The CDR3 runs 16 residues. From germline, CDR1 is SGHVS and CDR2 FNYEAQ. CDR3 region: CASSQWTGGDIGELFF. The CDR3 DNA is TGTGCCAGCAGCCAGTGGACAGGGGGCGACATCGGGGAGCTGTTTTTT.

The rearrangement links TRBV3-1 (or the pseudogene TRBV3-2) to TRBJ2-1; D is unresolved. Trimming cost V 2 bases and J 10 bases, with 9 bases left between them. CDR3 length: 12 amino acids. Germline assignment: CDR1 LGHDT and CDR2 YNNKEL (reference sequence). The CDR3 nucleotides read TGTGCCAGCAGCCAAAGGTCCCGGGAGCAGTTCTTC. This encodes CASSQRSREQFF.

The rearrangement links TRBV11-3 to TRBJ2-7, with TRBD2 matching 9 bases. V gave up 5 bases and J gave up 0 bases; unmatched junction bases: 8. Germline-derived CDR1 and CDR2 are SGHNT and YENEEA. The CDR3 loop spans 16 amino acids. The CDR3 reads CASSPSGGGASYEQYF. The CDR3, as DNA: TGTGCCAGCAGCCCAAGTGGCGGGGGGGCCTCCTACGAGCAGTACTTC.

The CDR3 sequence: CASSIVLQGWTEAFF. The CDR3 nucleotides read TGTGCCAGTAGTATAGTATTACAGGGATGGACTGAAGCTTTCTTT. The V call is TRBV19, the J call TRBJ1-1; perhaps TRBD1 as D (6 bases). Germline lookup yields CDR1 LNHDA and CDR2 SQIVND (reference sequence). The V gene lost 1 base and the J gene lost 5 bases, with 14 bases spanning the gap. This CDR3 is built from 15 residues. Using reference TRBV19 and TRBJ1-1 for the parts outside the CDR3, the full variable domain is DGGITQSPKYLFRKEGQNVTLSCEQNLNHDAMYWYRQDPGQGLRLIYYSQIVNDFQKGDIAEGYSVSREKKESFPLTVTSAQKNPTAFYLCASSIVLQGWTEAFFGQGTRLTVV.

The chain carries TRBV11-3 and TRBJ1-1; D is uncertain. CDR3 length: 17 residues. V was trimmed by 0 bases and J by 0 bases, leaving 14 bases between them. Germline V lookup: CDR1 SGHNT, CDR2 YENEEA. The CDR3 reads CASSLESGRYMNTEAFF. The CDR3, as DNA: TGTGCCAGCAGCTTAGAATCTGGCCGTTACATGAACACTGAAGCTTTCTTT.

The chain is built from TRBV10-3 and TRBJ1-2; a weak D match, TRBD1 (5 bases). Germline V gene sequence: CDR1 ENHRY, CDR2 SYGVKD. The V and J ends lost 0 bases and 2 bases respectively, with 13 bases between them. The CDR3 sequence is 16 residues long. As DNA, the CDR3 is TGTGCCATCAGTGAGTCGGGAGGGGTCGGCAACTATGGCTACACCTTC. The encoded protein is CAISESGGVGNYGYTF.

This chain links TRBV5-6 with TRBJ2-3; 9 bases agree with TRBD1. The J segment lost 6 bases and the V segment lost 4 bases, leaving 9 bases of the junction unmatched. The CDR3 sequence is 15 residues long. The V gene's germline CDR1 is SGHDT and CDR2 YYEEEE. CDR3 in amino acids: CASSAGTGPFDTQYF. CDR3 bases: TGTGCCAGCAGCGCCGGGACAGGGCCCTTTGATACGCAGTATTTT.

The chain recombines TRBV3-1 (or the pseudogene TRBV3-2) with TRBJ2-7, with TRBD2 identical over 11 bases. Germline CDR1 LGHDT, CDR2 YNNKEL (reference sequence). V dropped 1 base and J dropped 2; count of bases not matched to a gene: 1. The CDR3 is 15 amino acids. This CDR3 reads CASSQGLAGPYEQYF. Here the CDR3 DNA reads TGTGCCAGCAGCCAAGGACTAGCGGGGCCCTACGAGCAGTACTTC.

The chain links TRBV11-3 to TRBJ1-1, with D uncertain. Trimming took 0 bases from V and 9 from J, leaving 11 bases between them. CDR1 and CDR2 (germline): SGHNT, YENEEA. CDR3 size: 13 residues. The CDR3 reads CASSLDLGRKAFF. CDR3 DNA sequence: TGTGCCAGCAGCTTAGATTTGGGTAGAAAAGCTTTCTTT.

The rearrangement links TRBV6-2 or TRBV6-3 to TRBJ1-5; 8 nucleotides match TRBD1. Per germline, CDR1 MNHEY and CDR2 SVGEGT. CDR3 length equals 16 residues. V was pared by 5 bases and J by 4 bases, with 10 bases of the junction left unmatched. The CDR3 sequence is CASSPRGQGANQPQHF. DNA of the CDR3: TGTGCCAGCAGTCCGCGTGGGCAGGGGGCGAATCAGCCCCAGCATTTT.

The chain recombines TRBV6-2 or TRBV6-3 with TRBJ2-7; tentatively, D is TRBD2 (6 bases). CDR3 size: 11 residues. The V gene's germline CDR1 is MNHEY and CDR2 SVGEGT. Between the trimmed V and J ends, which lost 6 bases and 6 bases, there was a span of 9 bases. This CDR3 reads CASSHGGEQYF. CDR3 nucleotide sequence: TGTGCCAGCAGCCACGGGGGCGAGCAGTACTTC.

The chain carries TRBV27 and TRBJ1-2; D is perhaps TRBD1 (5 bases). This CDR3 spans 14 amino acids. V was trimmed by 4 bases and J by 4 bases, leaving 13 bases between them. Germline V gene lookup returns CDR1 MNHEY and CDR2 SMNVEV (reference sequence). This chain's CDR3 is CASSSAGQSYGYTF. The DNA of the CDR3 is TGTGCCAGCAGTTCCGCCGGACAATCCTATGGCTACACCTTC.

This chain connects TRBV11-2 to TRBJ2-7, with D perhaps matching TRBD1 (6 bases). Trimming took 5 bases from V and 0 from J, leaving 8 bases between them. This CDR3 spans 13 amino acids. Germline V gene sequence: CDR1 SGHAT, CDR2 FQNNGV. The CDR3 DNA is TGTGCCAGCAGCCCGGACAGCTCCTACGAGCAGTACTTC. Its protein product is CASSPDSSYEQYF.

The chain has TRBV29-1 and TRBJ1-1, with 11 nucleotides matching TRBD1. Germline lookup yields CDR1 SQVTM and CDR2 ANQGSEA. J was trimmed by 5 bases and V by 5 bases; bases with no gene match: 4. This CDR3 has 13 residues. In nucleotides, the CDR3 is TGCAGCGTTAGGACAGGGGGCCGGACTGAAGCTTTCTTT. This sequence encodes CSVRTGGRTEAFF.

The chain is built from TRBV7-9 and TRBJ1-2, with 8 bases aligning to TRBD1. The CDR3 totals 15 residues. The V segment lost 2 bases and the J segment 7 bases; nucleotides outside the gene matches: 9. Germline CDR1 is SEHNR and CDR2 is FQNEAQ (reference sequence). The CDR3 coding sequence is TGTGCCAGCAGCTTATCCGTCGCAACAGGGGGTGGCTACACCTTC. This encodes CASSLSVATGGGYTF.

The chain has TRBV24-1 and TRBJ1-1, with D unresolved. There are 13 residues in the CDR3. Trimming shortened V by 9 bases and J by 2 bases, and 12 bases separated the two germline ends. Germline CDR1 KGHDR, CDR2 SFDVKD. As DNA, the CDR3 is TGTGCCACCCGAGACGGGGTAAACACTGAAGCTTTCTTT. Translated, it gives CATRDGVNTEAFF.

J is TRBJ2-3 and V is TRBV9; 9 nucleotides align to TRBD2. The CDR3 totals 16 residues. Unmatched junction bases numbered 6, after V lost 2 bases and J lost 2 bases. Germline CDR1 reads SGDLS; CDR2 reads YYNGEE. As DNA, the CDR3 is TGTGCCAGCAGCGTTCGGAGCGGGGGGACCACAGATACGCAGTATTTT. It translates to CASSVRSGGTTDTQYF.